This record looks at one TCR beta chain sequence and its context. Its matching antigen is unknown. These data are taken from a study of CD8+ T cells in alopecia areata. V gave up 4 bases and J gave up 4 bases; unmatched junction bases: 14. The CDR3 is 17 amino acids. Per the germline V gene, CDR1 is SGHNT and CDR2 is YYREEE (reference sequence). Study-wide findings and caveats: Sequencing of scalp samples also captures resident alphabeta T cells of normal skin. Lesional tissue from the scalp (especially in alopecia totalis/universalis) showed higher clonality than normal scalp.

Following RNA extraction, reverse transcription yielded cDNA that acted as the sequencing template. Data came from immunoSEQ multiplex PCR; TCRdb stores just in-frame clones and leaves some out. The sample records about 200,000 clones, 56% being singletons. This chain joins TRBV5-4 and TRBJ2-5; 9 bases are a match to TRBD1. Sequencing used CD8+ T cells sorted from blood. The sequence was collected from a human donor in good health. The CDR3 sequence is CASSPTLDRGGGETQYF. Here the CDR3 DNA reads TGTGCCAGCAGCCCCACCCTCGACAGGGGGGGAGGAGAGACCCAGTACTTC.